The TCR beta chain described here comes from a study of early T cells in non-severe SARS-CoV-2 infection. Turning to the study itself: Sequenced bulk RNA came from whole blood that was unsorted, and chains were unpaired. General study points: Matching against VDJdb likely underestimated virus-specific expansions, favoring anti-spike CD8.

TCRdb used MiXCR to reprocess the 5' RACE reads, holding one entry per CDR3 protein. This sample has some 25,000 distinct CDR3 sequences; 4.5% to 6% occur once, and the top ten carry roughly 0.87%. In its sample, this clonotype is medium-sized (0.01 to 0.1%). Its antigen is as yet unknown. The clonotype originates from an adult who was a healthcare worker with PCR-confirmed SARS-CoV-2 infection or an uninfected control (not recorded which). The specimen was whole blood.

The CDR3 sequence is CASSSTRQNEKLFF. CDR3 sequence (DNA): TGTGCCAGCAGCTCCACCCGGCAGAATGAAAAACTGTTTTTT. This chain connects TRBV7-9 to TRBJ1-4; D is unresolved. The CDR3 extends over 14 amino acids. Trimming took off 4 bases at V and 5 bases at J, with 11 bases between the two ends. Germline V gene data show CDR1 as SEHNR and CDR2 as FQNEAQ (reference sequence).